The entry that follows covers one T cell receptor beta chain sequence. Its antigen is not known. CDR1 is LNHDA, CDR2 SQIVND, per germline (reference sequence). The CDR3 is 15 amino acids. Losses at the gene ends were 5 bases for V and 1 base for J; bases not matched to a gene: 6. Only in-frame clones appear in the TCRdb table, and some are missing; sequencing was by immunoSEQ multiplex PCR. This table holds some 14,000 clones, approximately 89% found once. The sample belongs to a study of T cells in localized non-small cell lung cancer. Findings and caveats of the study: Uninvolved adjacent lung showed higher T cell clonality than tumor. Longer overall survival was associated with a higher density of T cells in the blood.

The gene calls are TRBV19 and TRBJ2-7; 9 bases fit TRBD2. This sequence originates from a man between 40 and 69 years old with stage III lung adenocarcinoma. The material sequenced was peripheral blood mononuclear cells, taken before any cancer treatment. The chain's CDR3 is CASSLRTSVSYEQYF. CDR3 in DNA: TGTGCCAGTAGTCTGAGGACTAGCGTGTCCTACGAGCAGTACTTC.